This record covers a single TCR beta chain. What it recognizes is unknown. V lost 4 bases, J lost 7 bases, and 11 bases lay in between. CDR1 SGHTA and CDR2 FQGNSA come from the germline V gene. The CDR3 spans 13 residues. This entry is derived from a study of cytomegalovirus exposure and HLA in healthy donors. Regarding the study as a whole: An analysis done earlier found most TCR beta V segments productive about 90% or about 30% of the time.

A multiplex PCR was run with 60 Vbeta primers and 13 Jbeta primers. TCRdb's copy holds only in-frame clones and misses some; the assay was immunoSEQ multiplex PCR. Among 150,000 to 200,000 clones listed, under 85% were seen once. The sample comprised PBMCs. The chain recombines TRBV7-2 with TRBJ1-5; TRBD1 might be the D (5 bases). This clonotype was obtained from a female donor in good health and CMV-seronegative. CDR3 DNA sequence: TGTGCCAGCAGCTCCCTGGCAGGGCAGCCCCAGCATTTT. Translation gives CASSSLAGQPQHF.